Described below is a single T cell receptor beta chain sequence and its context. This clonotype counts as medium-sized (0.01 to 0.1%). The antigen this receptor binds is unknown. No base quality information exists; no much larger clone differs at one position. Set within a cohort of healthcare workers in London, UK, this nested case-control study involved weekly PCR testing of nasopharyngeal swabs along with blood sampling. Healthcare workers were recruited between 23 and 31 March 2020, during the week of the UK lockdown, and were followed weekly for up to about 15 weeks. V is reduced by 9 bases and J by 1 base, leaving a spacing of 19 bases between them. The germline V gene specifies SGHDT as CDR1 and YYEEEE as CDR2. Reading from cysteine to phenylalanine, the CDR3 counts 15 amino acids. Left in the record is the CDR3 DNA by itself, 45 bases read in frame from the first base. The data were taken from a study of early T cells in non-severe SARS-CoV-2 infection (dated by TCRdb to the early 2020s). At the level of the whole study: Bulk RNA from unsorted whole blood was used for TCR sequencing, so alpha and beta chains could not be paired. General findings and caveats noted by the study authors: Matching against VDJdb was skewed toward anti-spike CD8 responses, likely underestimated virus-specific expansions, and missed private and CD4 specificities.

Preparation of the library involved 5' RACE. Sequencing used a NextSeq 500. The TCR library protocol attached unique molecular identifiers to individual cDNA molecules to correct for sequencing error and PCR bias. Both TCR alpha and beta chains were sequenced, and tight co-correlation was observed between alpha and beta sequence abundances in each sample. On the study's bioinformatics: Decombinator V4 was used to annotate the V gene, J gene and CDR3 of the TCR sequences. Expanded TCRs were defined as changing significantly between any two time points under a Poisson model with p below 0.0001. TCR abundances were normalised to the total number of TCRs sequenced per sample and were expressed as counts per million. MAIT TCRs were defined by TRAV1-2 paired with TRAJ12, TRAJ20 or TRAJ33, and iNKT TCRs by TRAV10 paired with TRAJ18. A search of VDJdb, accessed on 1 November 2021, was run for TCRs annotated to CMV, EBV and SARS-CoV-2, with TCRs annotated for multiple antigens excluded. Using fastp trimming at Q25 and MiXCR clonotype assembly, TCRdb reanalyzed the public sequencing data and kept in-frame beta chains. Duplicate CDR3 protein sequences are folded into a single record with the most common DNA and genes. The V and J calls were determined by TCRdb, not by the authors. The sample table holds roughly 55,000 distinct CDR3 sequences, of which 6.2% were seen once. The top ten hold 3% to 4.5% of the sample.

The TCR comes from an adult who was a healthcare worker with PCR-confirmed SARS-CoV-2 infection or an uninfected control (not recorded which). Material for sequencing was whole blood. The chain couples TRBV5-6 to TRBJ1-1, with the D gene not clear enough to name. The DNA is TGTGCCACCACCCCCTCGACGGATCGGAACACTGAAGCTTTCTTT. This yields the protein CATTPSTDRNTEAFF.